The next 20 T cell receptor beta chains were all read from a single sample in a study of monozygotic twins with inflammatory bowel disease. From its re-call of the 5' RACE reads, TCRdb lists each CDR3 protein once, without DNA. The ten top clones account for around 1.5%, within a sample of some 200,000 distinct CDR3 sequences. Sequencing was performed on blood. Receptor source: a human donor with ulcerative colitis or Crohn's disease, or a healthy co-twin of an affected twin (not recorded which).

The CDR3 sequence is CASSPRGSNEKLFF. The chain carries TRBV18 and TRBJ1-4; the D call from TCRdb, TRBD1, cannot be confirmed without DNA. Germline V lookup: CDR1 KGHSH, CDR2 LQKENI. The CDR3 contains 14 residues.

This sequence joins TRBV19 and TRBJ1-1. Germline V CDR1 and CDR2: LNHDA, SQIVND (reference sequence). This CDR3 is built from 15 residues. The CDR3 protein is CASSIWGLESTEAFF. Filled out from reference TRBV19 and TRBJ1-1, the complete variable domain reads DGGITQSPKYLFRKEGQNVTLSCEQNLNHDAMYWYRQDPGQGLRLIYYSQIVNDFQKGDIAEGYSVSREKKESFPLTVTSAQKNPTAFYLCASSIWGLESTEAFFGQGTRLTVV.

The gene calls are TRBV5-1 and TRBJ1-1; TCRdb reports TRBD1, a call that lacks DNA to check it against. Germline CDR1 and CDR2: SGHRS and YFSETQ. The CDR3 has 16 residues. The CDR3 is CASSLTTGTGGEGAFF.

V and J are TRBV6-5 and TRBJ1-6. Germline lookup yields CDR1 MNHEY and CDR2 SVGAGI. This CDR3 has 18 residues. The CDR3 loop is CASSYEYVGGQNNSPLHF.

The chain uses TRBV5-1 and TRBJ2-5; TCRdb designates TRBD1, a call that cannot be tested without DNA. Looked up from germline, CDR1 is SGHRS and CDR2 is YFSETQ. The CDR3 contains 14 residues. CDR3 in amino acids: CASRTGSAQETQYF.

The rearrangement links TRBV28 to TRBJ2-7; TCRdb proposes TRBD1, but this gene call is untestable without DNA. Germline CDR1 and CDR2: MDHEN and SYDVKM. There are 15 residues in the CDR3. CDR3 amino acids: CASRGQGSYSYEQYF.

The chain is built from TRBV20-1 and TRBJ2-1; TCRdb lists TRBD1, though no DNA is available to test this call. CDR3 length: 13 residues. The germline gives CDR1 DFQATT, CDR2 SNEGSKA (reference sequence). The chain's CDR3 is CSAPLGGADEQFF.

The chain's CDR3 is CASSWGSGGKETQYF. The chain combines TRBV6-5 with TRBJ2-5; as DNA is missing, the TRBD2 call by TCRdb cannot be tested. The CDR3 has 15 residues. The germline V gene has CDR1 MNHEY and CDR2 SVGAGI.

V gene TRBV9 combines with J gene TRBJ2-1. The germline V gene has CDR1 SGDLS and CDR2 YYNGEE. The CDR3 runs to 12 residues. CDR3 residues: CASSVALNEQFF.

The rearrangement uses TRBV6-5 and TRBJ2-5; TCRdb lists TRBD1, though no DNA is available to test this call. This CDR3 spans 12 amino acids. Looked up from germline, CDR1 is MNHEY and CDR2 is SVGAGI. The CDR3 sequence is CASRQGRETQYF.

The chain carries TRBV20-1 and TRBJ1-5; TCRdb's D gene call, TRBD1, goes unchecked for lack of DNA. Germline V gene sequence: CDR1 DFQATT, CDR2 SNEGSKA (reference sequence). The CDR3 extends over 17 amino acids. The CDR3 sequence: CSATRGDRGLANQPQHF.

This sequence joins TRBV11-2 and TRBJ1-4. The CDR3 runs to 15 residues. In germline, CDR1 is SGHAT, CDR2 FQNNGV. CDR3 in amino acids: CASSLDGATNEKLFF.

This chain uses TRBV7-9 with TRBJ2-1; TCRdb indicates TRBD1, and absent DNA this call remains unverified. This CDR3 has 15 residues. The germline CDR1 and CDR2 sequences are SEHNR and FQNEAQ (reference sequence). CDR3 amino acids: CASSLGTGMWDEQFF. The full variable domain, its missing parts supplied by reference TRBV7-9 and TRBJ2-1, is DTGVSQNPRHKITKRGQNVTFRCDPISEHNRLYWYRQTLGQGPEFLTYFQNEAQLEKSRLLSDRFSAERPKGSFSTLEIQRTEQGDSAMYLCASSLGTGMWDEQFFGPGTRLTVL.

The rearrangement links TRBV7-7 to TRBJ2-1; TCRdb gives TRBD2 as the D gene, but with no DNA this cannot be confirmed. This CDR3 is built from 13 residues. CDR1 and CDR2 (germline): SSHAT, FNYEAQ (reference sequence). CDR3 region: CASSLDGRNEQFF.

The chain has TRBV7-8 and TRBJ1-1. The CDR3 length is 12 residues. Looked up from germline, CDR1 is SGHVS and CDR2 is FQNEAQ. The CDR3 protein is CASSATLHKAFF.

This sequence joins TRBV2 and TRBJ2-2. The CDR3 is made up of 12 amino acids. CDR1 and CDR2 (germline): SNHLY, FYNNEI. CDR3 sequence reads: CASTRGGGELFF.

This chain uses TRBV20-1 with TRBJ2-7; as DNA is missing, the TRBD2 call by TCRdb cannot be tested. Per the germline V gene, CDR1 is DFQATT and CDR2 is SNEGSKA (reference sequence). This CDR3 is built from 11 residues. Here the CDR3 reads CSASTSYEQYF.

The chain carries TRBV5-1 and TRBJ1-2; the TRBD1 assignment by TCRdb is unverifiable without DNA. Germline CDR1 and CDR2: SGHRS and YFSETQ. This CDR3 contains 15 residues. This CDR3 reads CASSAGQGAVYGYTF.

The gene calls are TRBV7-6 and TRBJ1-2; TCRdb's D call, TRBD1, is unchecked because there is no DNA. Germline CDR1 reads SGHVS; CDR2 reads FNYEAQ. The CDR3 totals 14 residues. CDR3 in amino acids: CASSSRTGFYGYTF.

The J gene is TRBJ2-1, the V gene TRBV5-1; with no DNA, the TCRdb D assignment of TRBD1 cannot be verified. Germline CDR1 is SGHRS and CDR2 is YFSETQ. The CDR3 spans 14 residues. The CDR3 sequence: CASSMGDRVNEQFF.